A single sample gave rise to the 31 T cell receptor beta chains below, sequenced in a study of T cell changes during pregnancy in multiple sclerosis. The data were produced by immunoSEQ multiplex PCR, yet TCRdb's version contains in-frame clones alone and is incomplete. This sample has just under 65,000 clones, with around 96% found just once. This specimen consisted of CD8+ T cells from peripheral blood mononuclear cells, obtained after pregnancy. The receptors come from a female donor with multiple sclerosis, enrolled in a pregnancy study.

The genes are TRBV6-5 and TRBJ2-1; 9 nucleotides align to TRBD1. Germline lookup yields CDR1 MNHEY and CDR2 SVGAGI. V lost 5 bases and J lost 3; bases outside the gene matches: 5. The CDR3 spans 15 residues. The CDR3 reads CASSLTGGLYNEQFF. The CDR3 region has the DNA TGTGCCAGCAGTCTAACAGGGGGCCTCTACAATGAGCAGTTCTTC.

V is TRBV7-2 and J is TRBJ2-7; 10 nucleotides match TRBD1. The CDR3 contains 14 residues. Looked up from germline, CDR1 is SGHTA and CDR2 is FQGNSA. Trimming cost V 4 bases and J 4 bases; bases outside gene matches: 4. Written as DNA, the CDR3 is TGTGCCAGCAGCTCCCGGGACAGGGGTTACGAGCAGTACTTC. This sequence encodes CASSSRDRGYEQYF.

The rearrangement links TRBV6-6 to TRBJ2-1; 8 positions match TRBD2. J lost 0 bases, V lost 5 bases, and 3 bases had no gene match. This CDR3 spans 15 amino acids. Germline CDR1 is MNHNY and CDR2 is SVGAGI (reference sequence). CDR3 nucleotides: TGTGCCAGCAGTCTAGCGGGTAGCTCCTACAATGAGCAGTTCTTC. This codes for CASSLAGSSYNEQFF.

This rearrangement joins TRBV15 to TRBJ2-5; weak D call: TRBD1 (5 bases). CDR1 is LNHNV and CDR2 is YYDKDF in the germline V gene (reference sequence). This CDR3 is built from 15 residues. The V end was cut by 4 bases, the J end by 1 base, with 13 bases between. In DNA form, the CDR3 reads TGTGCCACCAGCACGCCCACGACAGTCCAAGAGACCCAGTACTTC. It specifies CATSTPTTVQETQYF.

This clone turned up a few times. The chain is built from TRBV27 and TRBJ2-7, with 12 bases fitting TRBD2. Looked up from germline, CDR1 is MNHEY and CDR2 is SMNVEV (reference sequence). With 5 bases clipped from V and 3 bases from J, the junction kept 8 bases outside the gene matches. This CDR3 is built from 16 residues. CDR3 residues: CASSKTSGRLNYEQYF. The CDR3 region has the DNA TGTGCCAGCAGTAAGACTAGCGGGAGACTGAACTACGAGCAGTACTTC.

The chain recombines TRBV27 with TRBJ1-1; possibly TRBD1 for D (6 bases). CDR3 length equals 12 residues. Trimming stripped 3 bases from V and 10 bases from J, with 12 bases between. Germline V gene sequence: CDR1 MNHEY, CDR2 SMNVEV (reference sequence). The DNA of the CDR3 is TGTGCCAGCAGTTTGCAGGGGCGTCGAGCTTTCTTT. It is translated as CASSLQGRRAFF.

This clone is a singleton in its sample. The V call is TRBV27, the J call TRBJ1-2; TRBD1 aligns across 7 bases. The CDR3 has 15 amino acids. Germline V gene sequence: CDR1 MNHEY, CDR2 SMNVEV (reference sequence). After removal of 2 bases from V and 5 bases from J, the junction contained 8 bases not matched to a gene. The DNA for the CDR3 is TGTGCCAGCAGTTTAAGAGGGGGCGTGGGGTATGGCTACACCTTC. It translates to CASSLRGGVGYGYTF.

This rearrangement joins TRBV19 to TRBJ1-5, with TRBD1 matching 7 bases. CDR1 LNHDA and CDR2 SQIVND come from the germline V gene (reference sequence). The CDR3 has 18 residues. The V and J ends lost 0 bases and 2 bases, in that order; junction bases with no gene match: 10. This CDR3 is CASSIDTTGLDGNQPQHF. The CDR3 bases are TGTGCCAGTAGTATAGATACGACAGGGCTCGATGGCAATCAGCCCCAGCATTTT. Together with reference TRBV19 and TRBJ1-5, the CDR3 gives the full variable domain: DGGITQSPKYLFRKEGQNVTLSCEQNLNHDAMYWYRQDPGQGLRLIYYSQIVNDFQKGDIAEGYSVSREKKESFPLTVTSAQKNPTAFYLCASSIDTTGLDGNQPQHFGDGTRLSIL.

The chain uses TRBV4-1 and TRBJ1-5; D remains unclear. Germline V gene data show CDR1 as MGHRA and CDR2 as YSYEKL. Deletions cut 4 bases from V and 4 bases from J, with 14 bases between. The CDR3 consists of 15 residues. For the CDR3, the DNA is TGCGCCAGCAGCCTAGGAGAACTCTCTAATCAGCCCCAGCATTTT. Its protein is CASSLGELSNQPQHF.

The rearrangement uses TRBV19 and TRBJ1-2; a weak D match, TRBD1 (6 bases). CDR3 length: 16 residues. Germline CDR1 is LNHDA and CDR2 is SQIVND (reference sequence). The ends were cut back, 3 bases at V and 4 bases at J, with 18 bases in the middle. CDR3 in DNA: TGTGCCAGTAGTATCGGGTCAAGGGGACATGGCTATGGCTACACCTTC. As protein: CASSIGSRGHGYGYTF.

The gene calls are TRBV18 and TRBJ2-3; D call uncertain. This CDR3 comprises 16 residues. V shed 6 bases and J shed 0 bases, with 16 bases lying between them. CDR1 and CDR2 from the germline V gene are KGHSH and LQKENI. The CDR3 sequence: CASSPSYAESTDTQYF. The CDR3 nucleotides read TGTGCCAGCTCTCCCTCCTACGCGGAGAGCACAGATACGCAGTATTTT.

This chain uses TRBV19 with TRBJ2-7; 10 nucleotides line up with TRBD2. The ends lost 4 bases at V and 3 bases at J; junction bases unmatched: 3. The CDR3 is 14 amino acids. Germline V lookup: CDR1 LNHDA, CDR2 SQIVND (reference sequence). The CDR3 here is CASSTSGRLYEQYF. CDR3 sequence (DNA): TGTGCCAGTAGTACTAGCGGGAGACTCTACGAGCAGTACTTC.

This sequence joins TRBV6-5 and TRBJ2-7; no clear D. V was cut by 6 bases and J by 2 bases, with 5 bases left in between. The CDR3 is 11 residues long. Germline V gene data show CDR1 as MNHEY and CDR2 as SVGAGI. CDR3 nucleotides: TGTGCCAGCAGCAACACCTACGAGCAGTACTTC. Its translation is CASSNTYEQYF.

This chain connects TRBV28 to TRBJ1-5; D is possibly TRBD1 (5 bases). Between the trimmed V and J ends, which lost 8 bases and 7 bases, there was a span of 18 bases. CDR1 MDHEN and CDR2 SYDVKM come from the germline V gene. The CDR3 loop spans 14 amino acids. The CDR3: CASWGGVTRQPQHF. The DNA for the CDR3 is TGTGCCAGCTGGGGGGGGGTTACCCGGCAGCCCCAGCATTTT.

The rearrangement links TRBV7-9 to TRBJ2-1; TRBD2 matches at 12 bases. Germline CDR1 and CDR2: SEHNR and FQNEAQ (reference sequence). The ends lost 3 bases at V and 6 bases at J; junction bases unmatched: 6. There are 16 residues in the CDR3. CDR3 DNA sequence: TGTGCCAGCAGCTTCCCCTCTAGCGGGAGGGCCAATGAGCAGTTCTTC. Its protein product is CASSFPSSGRANEQFF.

V gene TRBV5-5 combines with J gene TRBJ1-1, with TRBD1 identical over 8 bases. CDR3 length: 15 amino acids. CDR1 is SGHKS, CDR2 YYEKEE, per germline (reference sequence). Trimming cost V 4 bases and J 2 bases; bases outside gene matches: 7. In DNA, the CDR3 is TGTGCCAGCAGCCTATACGGACAGGGTAACACTGAAGCTTTCTTT. This translates into CASSLYGQGNTEAFF.

The V and J genes are TRBV11-2 and TRBJ2-1, with TRBD2 identical over 7 bases. V lost 1 base and J lost 7; bases outside the gene matches: 7. CDR3 length equals 15 residues. Germline CDR1 reads SGHAT; CDR2 reads FQNNGV. CDR3 coding DNA: TGTGCCAGCAGCTTAGCAGCCCTACTAGCGAATGAGCAGTTCTTC. This encodes CASSLAALLANEQFF.

This chain connects TRBV21-1 to TRBJ2-3; the table names TRBD2, a call not compared with the DNA. TRBV21-1 is a pseudogene segment. The CDR3 is 17 amino acids. The CDR3 coding sequence is TGTGCCAGCAGCAAAGCGCGGGGGGGAGGCTTCACAGATACGCAGTATTTT. This gives the protein CASSKARGGGFTDTQYF.

The chain uses TRBV6-6 and TRBJ2-3; D is perhaps TRBD2 (5 bases). Trimming stripped 4 bases from V and 3 bases from J, with 11 bases between. This CDR3 is 14 amino acids long. Germline CDR1 reads MNHNY; CDR2 reads SVGAGI (reference sequence). This chain's CDR3 is CASSSFPGTDTQYF. The CDR3 region has the DNA TGTGCCAGCAGTTCCTTTCCGGGGACAGATACGCAGTATTTT.

The table lists this clone with a few counts. The chain joins TRBV7-9 to TRBJ1-1, with a possible D match to TRBD1 (5 bases). The CDR3 runs to 15 residues. The germline gives CDR1 SEHNR, CDR2 FQNEAQ (reference sequence). V lost 1 base, J lost 7 bases, and 16 bases lay in between. The CDR3 DNA is TGTGCCAGCAGCTTAGTACTCGGGACTGGTAATGAAGCTTTCTTT. It specifies CASSLVLGTGNEAFF. The full variable domain, its missing parts supplied by reference TRBV7-9 and TRBJ1-1, is DTGVSQNPRHKITKRGQNVTFRCDPISEHNRLYWYRQTLGQGPEFLTYFQNEAQLEKSRLLSDRFSAERPKGSFSTLEIQRTEQGDSAMYLCASSLVLGTGNEAFFGQGTRLTVV.

The chain uses TRBV28 and TRBJ2-7; a possible D gene is TRBD1 (6 bases). This CDR3 contains 14 residues. The germline CDR1 and CDR2 sequences are MDHEN and SYDVKM. V shed 5 bases and J shed 2 bases, with 13 bases lying between them. CDR3 in amino acids: CASSPSDSPYEQYF. The CDR3 DNA follows: TGTGCCAGCAGTCCCTCGGACAGCCCCTACGAGCAGTACTTC.

In this sample, this clone turned up once. The chain links TRBV5-1 to TRBJ2-1; 7 bases line up with TRBD2. This CDR3 spans 13 amino acids. The V and J ends lost 2 bases and 4 bases, in that order; junction bases with no gene match: 0. Germline-derived CDR1 and CDR2 are SGHRS and YFSETQ. This CDR3 reads CASSFGGYNEQFF. The CDR3 nucleotides are TGCGCCAGCAGCTTCGGGGGGTACAATGAGCAGTTCTTC. The full variable domain, in which reference TRBV5-1 and TRBJ2-1 provide the parts outside the CDR3, is KAGVTQTPRYLIKTRGQQVTLSCSPISGHRSVSWYQQTPGQGLQFLFEYFSETQRNKGNFPGRFSGRQFSNSRSEMNVSTLELGDSALYLCASSFGGYNEQFFGPGTRLTVL.

The chain links TRBV10-3 to TRBJ2-1, with D uncertain. The CDR3 runs to 14 residues. V shed 1 base and J shed 5 bases, with 9 bases lying between them. Germline CDR1 and CDR2: ENHRY and SYGVKD. The CDR3 DNA reads as TGTGCCATCAGTGAGTTGCTAGTTAACAATGAGCAGTTCTTC. Protein sequence: CAISELLVNNEQFF.

The chain joins TRBV6-5 to TRBJ1-2, with D possibly TRBD1 on 6 matching bases. This CDR3 is 13 amino acids long. The germline V and J ends were trimmed by 0 bases and 8 bases, with 10 bases remaining between them. Germline values: CDR1 MNHEY, CDR2 SVGAGI. DNA for the CDR3: TGTGCCAGCAGTTACTCAACAGGGTACGGCTACACCTTC. Its translation: CASSYSTGYGYTF.

This clone was picked up one time. The genes are TRBV11-2 and TRBJ2-7; the D gene is possibly TRBD1 (6 bases). This CDR3 spans 16 amino acids. V was trimmed by 5 bases and J by 4 bases, leaving 21 bases between them. The V gene's germline CDR1 is SGHAT and CDR2 FQNNGV. The CDR3 loop reads CASSPGDRTIPYEQYF. The CDR3, as DNA: TGTGCCAGCAGCCCTGGAGACAGGACGATACCATACGAGCAGTACTTC.

The chain links TRBV27 to TRBJ2-7; 12 bases fit TRBD2. The CDR3 is made up of 15 amino acids. Germline V CDR1 and CDR2: MNHEY, SMNVEV (reference sequence). Losses at the gene ends were 5 bases for V and 2 bases for J; bases not matched to a gene: 4. Here the CDR3 DNA reads TGTGCCAGCAGTATTAGGACTAGCGGGACCTACGAGCAGTACTTC. Translated: CASSIRTSGTYEQYF.

V usage is TRBV6-5 and J usage is TRBJ2-7; tentatively, D is TRBD2 (5 bases). Germline assignment: CDR1 MNHEY and CDR2 SVGAGI. CDR3 length equals 15 residues. V was shortened by 5 bases and J by 1 base, with 15 bases between the two germline ends. CDR3 sequence (DNA): TGTGCCAGCAGTAACACTAGAGGTCTTTCCTACGAGCAGTACTTC. Translating gives CASSNTRGLSYEQYF.

The chain combines TRBV15 with TRBJ1-1; D may be TRBD1 (6 bases). The CDR3 length is 14 residues. V was clipped by 4 bases and J by 1 base, with 10 bases between them. The germline gives CDR1 LNHNV, CDR2 YYDKDF (reference sequence). In nucleotides, the CDR3 is TGTGCCACCAGCATGGGCAGGGGGAACACTGAAGCTTTCTTT. It yields the protein CATSMGRGNTEAFF.

V gene TRBV19 combines with J gene TRBJ2-1, with TRBD2 as a possible D gene (6 bases). The germline V and J ends were trimmed by 3 bases and 4 bases, with 7 bases remaining between them. The CDR3 consists of 13 residues. Germline V gene lookup returns CDR1 LNHDA and CDR2 SQIVND (reference sequence). CDR3 sequence (DNA): TGTGCCAGTAGTATCGGGACTTACAATGAGCAGTTCTTC. Translating it yields CASSIGTYNEQFF.

The chain couples TRBV7-9 to TRBJ2-5; 10 bases map to TRBD2. The J segment lost 3 bases and the V segment lost 6 bases, leaving 4 bases of the junction unmatched. From germline, CDR1 is SEHNR and CDR2 FQNEAQ (reference sequence). This CDR3 is 14 amino acids long. The CDR3 DNA follows: TGTGCCAGCAGGCCTAGCGGGGGTAAAGAGACCCAGTACTTC. It specifies CASRPSGGKETQYF.

The rearrangement links TRBV5-1 to TRBJ2-1; 7 nucleotides line up with TRBD2. CDR1 and CDR2 (germline): SGHRS, YFSETQ. The CDR3 consists of 12 residues. Trimming at V came to 0 bases and at J to 10 bases, leaving 1 base not matched to a gene. The DNA of the CDR3 is TGCGCCAGCAGCTTGGTCGGGAGGGAGCAGTTCTTC. The encoded protein is CASSLVGREQFF.